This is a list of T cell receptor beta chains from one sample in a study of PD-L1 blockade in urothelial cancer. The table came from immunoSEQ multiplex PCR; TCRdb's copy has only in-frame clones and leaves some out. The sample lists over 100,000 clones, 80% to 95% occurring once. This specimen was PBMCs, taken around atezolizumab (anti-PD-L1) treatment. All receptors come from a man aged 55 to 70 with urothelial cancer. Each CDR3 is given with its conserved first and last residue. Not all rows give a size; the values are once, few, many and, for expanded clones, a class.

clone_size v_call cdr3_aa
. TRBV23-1 CASKDPAGGLLDYGYTF
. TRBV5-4 CASSNGQTNQPQHF
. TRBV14 CASSQDWGGTQYF
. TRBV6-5 CASSLTSGFYNEQFF
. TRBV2 CATQGLAAQETQYF
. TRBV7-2 CASSTDRGSYTGELFF
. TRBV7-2 CASSLAGTGFYEQYF
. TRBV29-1 CSVEDRSRGLYGELFF
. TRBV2 CASSGRLAQEETQYF
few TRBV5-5 CASSLIGGDSPLHF
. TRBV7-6 CASSRTSGPYNEQFF
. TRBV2 CASNFRDSPEETQYF
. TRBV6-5 CASSLGGWETQYF
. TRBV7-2 CASSLERARTDTQYF
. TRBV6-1 CASFKQGAPGYEQYF
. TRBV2 CASSEALRGETQYF
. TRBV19 CASSTRDRVRGNTIYF
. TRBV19 CASAPRGSGGNQPQHF
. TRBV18 CASSPPQVFGYTF
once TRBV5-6 CASSLKLGGQGFYNEQFF
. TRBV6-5 CASSSRGLGNQPQHF
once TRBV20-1 CSARASYEQYF
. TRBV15 CATSRGGSSYEQYF
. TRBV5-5 CASSLGVMNEQFF
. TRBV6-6 CASKREGWGGNEKLFF
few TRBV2 CASSEQGASNSPLHF
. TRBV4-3 CAKQSIGSNTGELFF
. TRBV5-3 CARSASSGRDNEQFF
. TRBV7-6 CASSTWTSGETQYF
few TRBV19 CASSISNYNEQFF
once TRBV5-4 CASSTLTSEETQYF
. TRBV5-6 CASSLFATLDRGTEAFF
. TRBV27 CASSSPTGDHEQYF
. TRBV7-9 CASSSSNGDTGSYNEQFF
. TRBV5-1 CASSLAGLRQNQETQYF
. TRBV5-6 CASSTKTGGETQYF
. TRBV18 CASSPAAYTDTQYF
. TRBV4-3 CASSHQTGPESGELFF
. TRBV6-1 CASSELGGNTEAFF
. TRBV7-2 CASSPSSGANVLTF
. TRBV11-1 CASSLGVKEGRLF
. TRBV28 CASSGPPGEKLFF
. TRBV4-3 CASSPQLLREQYF
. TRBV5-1 CASSVDRVGEQYF
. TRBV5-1 CASSFDSSSGNTIYF
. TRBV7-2 CASSLHTSGGAGTQYF
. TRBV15 CATSRWGTGENIQYF
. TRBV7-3 CASSLQGPGSPLHF
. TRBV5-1 CASSRTGTGGGYIETQYF
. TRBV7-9 CASTRGGMDEQYF
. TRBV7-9 CASSLWSLAGGLDTQYF
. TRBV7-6 CASSLLAGRSTDTQYF
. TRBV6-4 CASSTSQPQHF